This T cell receptor beta chain came from a study of blood T cell repertoires in COVID-19. About the study: PBMCs, B-cell-depleted T cells, or T cells provided the cDNA or gDNA that made up the material.

V was shortened by 5 bases and J by 4 bases, with 13 bases between the two germline ends. This CDR3 is built from 14 residues. CDR1 is SGHRS and CDR2 is YFSETQ in the germline V gene. Data came from immunoSEQ multiplex PCR; TCRdb stores just in-frame clones and leaves some out. The data contain 200,000 to 250,000 clones, approximately 84% of them singletons. The chain joins TRBV5-1 to TRBJ2-1; D perhaps matches TRBD2 (5 bases). Specimen: peripheral blood. The source is a woman aged 80 or over with acute or convalescent COVID-19. DNA for the CDR3: TGCGCCAGCAGATTTACCGGGATATACAATGAGCAGTTCTTC. Amino acid sequence: CASRFTGIYNEQFF. Full variable domain (missing parts from reference TRBV5-1 and TRBJ2-1): KAGVTQTPRYLIKTRGQQVTLSCSPISGHRSVSWYQQTPGQGLQFLFEYFSETQRNKGNFPGRFSGRQFSNSRSEMNVSTLELGDSALYLCASRFTGIYNEQFFGPGTRLTVL.